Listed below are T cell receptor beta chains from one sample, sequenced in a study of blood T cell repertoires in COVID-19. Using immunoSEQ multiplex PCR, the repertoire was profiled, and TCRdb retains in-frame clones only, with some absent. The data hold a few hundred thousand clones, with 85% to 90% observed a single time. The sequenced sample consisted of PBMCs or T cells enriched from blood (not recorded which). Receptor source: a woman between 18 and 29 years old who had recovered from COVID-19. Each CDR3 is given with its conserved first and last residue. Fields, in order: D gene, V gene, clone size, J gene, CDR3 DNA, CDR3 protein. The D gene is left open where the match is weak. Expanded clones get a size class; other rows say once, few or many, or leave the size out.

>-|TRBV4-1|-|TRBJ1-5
TGCGCCAGCAGCCAAGTAAGGGGGAGTCAGCCCCAGCATTTT
CASSQVRGSQPQHF
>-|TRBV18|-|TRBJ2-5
TGTGCCAGCTCACCAGACCCAACAGTTCAAGAGACCCAGTACTTC
CASSPDPTVQETQYF
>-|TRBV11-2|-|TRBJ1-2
TGTGCCAGCAGCGCCGGGACACACTATGGCTACACCTTC
CASSAGTHYGYTF
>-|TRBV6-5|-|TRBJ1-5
TGTGCCAGCCAACCCAGGGAGGGGTGGTCACAGCCCCAGCATTTT
CASQPREGWSQPQHF
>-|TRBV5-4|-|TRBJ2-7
TGTGCCAGCAGCCGACAGGACCCGCTTGACGAGCAGTACTTC
CASSRQDPLDEQYF
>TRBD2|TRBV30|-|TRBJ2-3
TGTGCCTGGAGTCGGTCGGGAGGGAGCACAGATACGCAGTATTTT
CAWSRSGGSTDTQYF
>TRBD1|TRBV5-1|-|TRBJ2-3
TGCGCCAGCAGCGGACAGGGCACAGATACGCAGTATTTT
CASSGQGTDTQYF
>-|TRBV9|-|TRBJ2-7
TGTGCCAGCAGTCGATTACAGGGTACAAGCGAGCAGTACTTC
CASSRLQGTSEQYF
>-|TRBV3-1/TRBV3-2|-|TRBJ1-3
TGTGCCAGCAGCCGGGCAGGCCGCTCTGGAAACACCATATATTTT
CASSRAGRSGNTIYF
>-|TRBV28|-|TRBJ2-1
TGTGCCAGCACCCCCCCCGTTTACAATGAGCAGTTCTTC
CASTPPVYNEQFF
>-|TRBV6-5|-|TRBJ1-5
TGTGCCAGCAGGGTCAGGGAGGCTAGCAATCAGCCCCAGCATTTT
CASRVREASNQPQHF
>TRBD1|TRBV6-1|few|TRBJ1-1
TGTGCCAGCAGTGTGTTACAGGGGGCCGGAGGGACTGAAGCTTTCTTT
CASSVLQGAGGTEAFF
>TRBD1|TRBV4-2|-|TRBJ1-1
TGTGCCAGCAAAGGGACAGGGAGCACTGAAGCTTTCTTT
CASKGTGSTEAFF
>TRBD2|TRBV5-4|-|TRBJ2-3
TGTGCCAGCAGCCCGCCCGGGACTAGTTCCGCAGATACGCAGTATTTT
CASSPPGTSSADTQYF
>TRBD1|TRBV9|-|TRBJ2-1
TGTGCCAGCAGCGACGGACAGGGAGGCGACGCAGAGCAGTTCTTC
CASSDGQGGDAEQFF
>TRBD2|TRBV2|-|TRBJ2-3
TGTGCCAGCAGTGAAGTGCTAGCGGGAACAGATACGCAGTATTTT
CASSEVLAGTDTQYF
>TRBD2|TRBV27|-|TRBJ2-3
TGTGCCAGCAGTTTCGCGGAAGGTGGGCTAGCGGGCTTCGGAGATACGCAGTATTTT
CASSFAEGGLAGFGDTQYF
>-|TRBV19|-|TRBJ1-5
TGTGCCAGTAGTATATGGATGGCCGGGGGGTCGGAACCCCAGCATTTT
CASSIWMAGGSEPQHF
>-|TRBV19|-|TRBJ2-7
TGTGCCAGTAGTCCGGACAGCTACGAGCAGTACTTC
CASSPDSYEQYF
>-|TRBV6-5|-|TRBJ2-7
TGTGCCAGCCTGTTTGGGCAGGGTAACGACGAGCAGTACTTC
CASLFGQGNDEQYF
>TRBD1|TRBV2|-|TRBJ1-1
TGTGCCAGCAGGCAACAGGGGCCCAGGAACACTGAAGCTTTCTTT
CASRQQGPRNTEAFF
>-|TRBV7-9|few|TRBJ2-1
TGTGCCAGCACCCGACGGGGCTACAATGAGCAGTTCTTC
CASTRRGYNEQFF
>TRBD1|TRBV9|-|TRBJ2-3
TGTGCCAGCAGCGGGGGACAGGGCTACACAGATACGCAGTATTTT
CASSGGQGYTDTQYF
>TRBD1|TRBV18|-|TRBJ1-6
TGTGCCAGCTCACCCCGACAGGGGGGGATGCGATCACCCCTCCACTTT
CASSPRQGGMRSPLHF
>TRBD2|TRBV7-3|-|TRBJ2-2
TGTGCCAGCAGCTTAGGCCTAGCGGGCACCGGGGAGCTGTTTTTT
CASSLGLAGTGELFF
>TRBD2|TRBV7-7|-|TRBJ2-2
TGTGCCAGCAGACGGACTAGCGGAGACACCGGGGAGCTGTTTTTT
CASRRTSGDTGELFF
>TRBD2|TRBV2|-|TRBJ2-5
TGTGCCAGCGGTGGGACTAGAGGGAGGGAGACCCAGTACTTC
CASGGTRGRETQYF